The TCR beta chain described here comes from a study of blood T cell repertoires in COVID-19. Study-wide context: Samples of COVID-19 (acute and convalescent) were obtained from the United States, Italy and Spain. T cells, B-cell-depleted T cells, or PBMCs provided the cDNA or gDNA that served as material.

Assignment of participants to cohorts was predicated upon participant-reported clinical history. Per the original methods: Amplification of reference gene primers was used by the study to estimate nucleated cell counts. Generated by immunoSEQ multiplex PCR, the TCRdb table keeps only in-frame clones and is missing some. That table gives V, J and clone size, and the DNA gave D and trimming. The sample lists about 160,000 clones, approximately 90% occurring once. Trimming stripped 3 bases from V and 4 bases from J, with 15 bases between. Germline loops: CDR1 MNHEY, CDR2 SVGAGI. This CDR3 is 15 amino acids long.

This sequence joins TRBV6-5 and TRBJ1-2; D is possibly TRBD1 (6 bases). The sample was PBMCs or T cells enriched from blood (not recorded which). This receptor was taken from a woman aged 45 to 65 who had recovered from COVID-19. CDR3 region: CASSYSGTKIYGYTF. CDR3 nucleotide sequence: TGTGCCAGCAGTTATTCCGGGACAAAAATCTATGGCTACACCTTC.